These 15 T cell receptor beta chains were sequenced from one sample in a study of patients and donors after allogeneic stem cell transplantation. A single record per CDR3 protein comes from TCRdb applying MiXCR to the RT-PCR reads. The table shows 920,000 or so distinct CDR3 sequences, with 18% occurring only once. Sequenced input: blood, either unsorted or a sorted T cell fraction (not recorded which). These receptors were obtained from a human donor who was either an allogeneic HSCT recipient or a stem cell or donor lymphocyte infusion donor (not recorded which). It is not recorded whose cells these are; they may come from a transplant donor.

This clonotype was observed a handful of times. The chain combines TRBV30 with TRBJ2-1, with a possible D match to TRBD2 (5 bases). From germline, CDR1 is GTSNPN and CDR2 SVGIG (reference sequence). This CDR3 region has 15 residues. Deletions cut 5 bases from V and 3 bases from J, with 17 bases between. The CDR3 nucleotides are TGTGCCTGGGAAGCGGAACCCTCCAGCTACAATGAGCAGTTCTTC. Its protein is CAWEAEPSSYNEQFF.

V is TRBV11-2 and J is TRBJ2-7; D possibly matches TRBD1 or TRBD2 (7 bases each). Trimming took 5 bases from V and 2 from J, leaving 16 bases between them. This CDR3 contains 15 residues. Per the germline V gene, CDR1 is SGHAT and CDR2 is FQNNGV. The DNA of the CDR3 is TGTGCCAGCAGCCACAGCGGGACAGCCCCCTACGAGCAGTACTTC. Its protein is CASSHSGTAPYEQYF.

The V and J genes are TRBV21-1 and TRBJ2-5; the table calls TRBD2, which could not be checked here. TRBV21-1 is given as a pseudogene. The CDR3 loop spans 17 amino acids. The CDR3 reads CASTKSARLAGTETQYF. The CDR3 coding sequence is TGTGCCAGCACTAAAAGCGCGAGGCTAGCGGGAACGGAGACCCAGTACTTC.

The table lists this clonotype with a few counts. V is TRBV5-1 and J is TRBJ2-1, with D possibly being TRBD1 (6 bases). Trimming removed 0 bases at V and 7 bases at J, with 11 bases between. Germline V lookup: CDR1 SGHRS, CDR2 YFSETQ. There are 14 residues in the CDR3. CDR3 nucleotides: TGCGCCAGCAGCTTGGGACAGGTAATTAATGAGCAGTTCTTC. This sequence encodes CASSLGQVINEQFF.

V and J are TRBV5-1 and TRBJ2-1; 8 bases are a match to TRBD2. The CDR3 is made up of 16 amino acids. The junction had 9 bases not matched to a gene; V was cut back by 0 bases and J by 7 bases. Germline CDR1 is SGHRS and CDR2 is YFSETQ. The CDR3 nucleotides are TGCGCCAGCAGCTTGGACGGGGGGGGGATGGGGAATGAGCAGTTCTTC. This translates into CASSLDGGGMGNEQFF.

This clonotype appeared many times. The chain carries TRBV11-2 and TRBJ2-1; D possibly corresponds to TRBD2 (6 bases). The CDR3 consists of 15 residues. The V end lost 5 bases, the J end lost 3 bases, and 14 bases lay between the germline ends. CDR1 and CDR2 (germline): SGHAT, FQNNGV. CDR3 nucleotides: TGTGCCAGCAGCCTCAGGGACTCCAACTACAATGAGCAGTTCTTC. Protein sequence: CASSLRDSNYNEQFF.

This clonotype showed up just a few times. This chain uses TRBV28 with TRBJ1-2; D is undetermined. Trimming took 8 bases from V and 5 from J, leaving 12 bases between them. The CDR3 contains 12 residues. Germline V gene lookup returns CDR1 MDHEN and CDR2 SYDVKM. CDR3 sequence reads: CASRMGGYGYTF. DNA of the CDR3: TGTGCCAGCCGAATGGGTGGGTATGGCTACACCTTC.

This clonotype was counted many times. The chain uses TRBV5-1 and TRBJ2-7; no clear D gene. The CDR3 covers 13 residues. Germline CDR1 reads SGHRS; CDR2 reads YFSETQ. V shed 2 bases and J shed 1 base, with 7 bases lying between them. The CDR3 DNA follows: TGCGCCAGCAGCTTTGGAGATTCCTACGAGCAGTACTTC. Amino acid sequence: CASSFGDSYEQYF.

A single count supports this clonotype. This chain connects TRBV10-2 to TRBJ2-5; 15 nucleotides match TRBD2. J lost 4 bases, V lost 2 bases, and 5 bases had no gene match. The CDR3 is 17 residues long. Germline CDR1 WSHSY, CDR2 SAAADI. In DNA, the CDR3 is TGCGCCAGCAGTGAGGGACTAGCGGGGGGGTTTCCAGAGACCCAGTACTTC. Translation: CASSEGLAGGFPETQYF.

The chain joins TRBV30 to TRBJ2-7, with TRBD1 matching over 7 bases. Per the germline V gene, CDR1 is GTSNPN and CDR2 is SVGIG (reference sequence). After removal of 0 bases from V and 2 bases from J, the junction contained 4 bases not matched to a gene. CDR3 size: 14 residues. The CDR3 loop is CAWSVGQGAYEQYF. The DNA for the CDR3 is TGTGCCTGGAGTGTCGGCCAGGGGGCCTACGAGCAGTACTTC.

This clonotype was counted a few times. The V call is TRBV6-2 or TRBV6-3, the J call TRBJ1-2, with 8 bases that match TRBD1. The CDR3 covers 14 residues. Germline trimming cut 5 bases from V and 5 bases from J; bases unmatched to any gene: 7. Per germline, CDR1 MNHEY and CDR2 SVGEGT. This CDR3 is CASSGRTGRYGYTF. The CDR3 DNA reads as TGTGCCAGCAGTGGCAGGACAGGGAGGTATGGCTACACCTTC.

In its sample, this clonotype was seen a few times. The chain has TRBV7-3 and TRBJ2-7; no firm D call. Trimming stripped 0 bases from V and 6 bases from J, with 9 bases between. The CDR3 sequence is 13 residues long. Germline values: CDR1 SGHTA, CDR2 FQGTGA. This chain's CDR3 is CASSLTQIAEQYF. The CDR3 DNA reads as TGTGCCAGCAGCTTAACCCAGATAGCCGAGCAGTACTTC.

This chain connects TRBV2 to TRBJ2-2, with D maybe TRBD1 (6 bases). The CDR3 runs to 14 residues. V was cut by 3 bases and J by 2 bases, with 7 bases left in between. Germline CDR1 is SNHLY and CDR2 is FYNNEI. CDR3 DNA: TGTGCCAGCAGTGAGGGGGCAAACACCGGGGAGCTGTTTTTT. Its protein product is CASSEGANTGELFF. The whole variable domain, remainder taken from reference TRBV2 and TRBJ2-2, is EPEVTQTPSHQVTQMGQEVILRCVPISNHLYFYWYRQILGQKVEFLVSFYNNEISEKSEIFDDQFSVERPDGSNFTLKIRSTKLEDSAMYFCASSEGANTGELFFGEGSRLTVL.

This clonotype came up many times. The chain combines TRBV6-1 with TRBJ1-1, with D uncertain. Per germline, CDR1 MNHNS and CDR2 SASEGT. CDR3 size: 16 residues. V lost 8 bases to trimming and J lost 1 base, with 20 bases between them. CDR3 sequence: CASGKQHAPANTEAFF. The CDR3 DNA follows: TGTGCCAGCGGTAAACAACATGCCCCCGCGAACACTGAAGCTTTCTTT.

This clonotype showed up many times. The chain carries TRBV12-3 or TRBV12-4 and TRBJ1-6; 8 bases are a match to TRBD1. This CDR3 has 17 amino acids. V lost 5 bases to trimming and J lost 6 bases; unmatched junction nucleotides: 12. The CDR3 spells CASSERTGTGINSPLHF. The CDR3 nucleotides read TGTGCCAGCAGTGAGAGAACCGGGACAGGAATTAATTCACCCCTCCACTTT.